Following are 8 T cell receptor beta chains from one sample sequenced in a study of shared clonotypes between healthy human individuals (dated by TCRdb to about 2020). Library prep was done by the immunoSEQ multiplex PCR assay. TCRdb mirrors the immuneACCESS table, restricted to in-frame sequences. Some clones are absent from its copies; in checked studies, under half trace to an unresolved V gene, and the reason for the others is unknown. The sample table shows 2,500,000 or so clones, and 80% to 95% are seen once. The ten top clones hold around 0.4% of the sample. Specimen: naive CD4+ T cells from PBMCs. In the paper's terms, the cell subset or site label means: CD45RA+ positively selected. The receptors stem from a man younger than 35 in good health. Some clones in this sample may be carry-over from other donors' samples.

The rearrangement uses TRBV7-9 and TRBJ1-1, with D possibly being TRBD1 (5 bases). The CDR3 extends over 15 amino acids. Between the trimmed V and J ends, which lost 4 bases and 0 bases, there was a span of 12 bases. CDR1 is SEHNR, CDR2 FQNEAQ, per germline (reference sequence). CDR3 DNA: TGTGCCAGCAGCTCGCCTGGGGGTTTGAACACTGAAGCTTTCTTT. Protein: CASSSPGGLNTEAFF.

Worth noting for this clone: This sample includes further DNA sequences coding for the same CDR3. V is TRBV6-5 and J is TRBJ2-3; TRBD1 or TRBD2 may be the D gene (5 bases each). The CDR3 covers 13 residues. Deletions cut 9 bases from V and 2 bases from J, with 12 bases between. Germline-derived CDR1 and CDR2 are MNHEY and SVGAGI. The CDR3 DNA sequence: TGTGCCAGTTCGAGGGGTGTCACAGATACGCAGTATTTT. Translating it yields CASSRGVTDTQYF.

The V gene is TRBV6-6, the J gene TRBJ2-1, with D perhaps TRBD2 (5 bases). CDR3 length: 14 amino acids. Germline lookup yields CDR1 MNHNY and CDR2 SVGAGI (reference sequence). V lost 5 bases and J lost 3, with 11 bases in between. The CDR3 loop reads CASSPPGLYNEQFF. In DNA form, the CDR3 reads TGTGCCAGCAGTCCCCCAGGACTCTACAATGAGCAGTTCTTC.

The genes are TRBV7-2 and TRBJ2-7, with D perhaps TRBD2 (5 bases). Looked up from germline, CDR1 is SGHTA and CDR2 is FQGNSA. CDR3 length: 15 amino acids. Trimming took 5 bases from V and 2 from J, leaving 16 bases between them. The CDR3 here is CASSPGVGVPYEQYF. CDR3 DNA sequence: TGTGCCAGCAGCCCCGGGGTCGGGGTACCCTACGAGCAGTACTTC.

The rearrangement uses TRBV6-5 and TRBJ1-1, with a weak D call TRBD1 (5 bases). Germline V gene sequence: CDR1 MNHEY, CDR2 SVGAGI. This CDR3 is built from 12 residues. Trimming stripped 5 bases from V and 6 bases from J, with 10 bases between. The CDR3 DNA reads TGTGCCAGCAGTCGGGGGTACGCTGAAGCTTTCTTT. Protein sequence: CASSRGYAEAFF.

The rearrangement links TRBV27 to TRBJ2-7; perhaps TRBD2 as D (8 bases). CDR1 is MNHEY and CDR2 is SMNVEV in the germline V gene (reference sequence). This CDR3 contains 16 residues. V lost 5 bases and J 0 bases, leaving 17 bases between the germline ends. CDR3 sequence reads: CASSLRGGQSSYEQYF. The CDR3 DNA follows: TGTGCCAGCAGTCTACGGGGGGGACAGAGCTCCTACGAGCAGTACTTC.

The genes are TRBV5-4 and TRBJ2-1; TRBD1 or TRBD2 may be the D gene (5 bases each). CDR1 and CDR2 from the germline V gene are SGHNT and YYREEE (reference sequence). V shed 2 bases and J shed 6 bases, with 15 bases lying between them. The CDR3 has 15 amino acids. CDR3 bases: TGTGCCAGCAGCTTTGGGGCTCCGAGGGTCAATGAGCAGTTCTTC. Protein sequence: CASSFGAPRVNEQFF.

The chain employs TRBV5-1 and TRBJ2-3; 11 bases match TRBD1. CDR3 length: 16 residues. With 4 bases clipped from V and 1 base from J, the junction kept 5 bases outside the gene matches. The V gene's germline CDR1 is SGHRS and CDR2 YFSETQ. This CDR3 is CASSAGTGGGTDTQYF. For the CDR3, the DNA is TGCGCCAGCAGCGCCGGGACAGGGGGAGGCACAGATACGCAGTATTTT.